These 9 T cell receptor beta chains came from one sample sequenced in a study of T cell clusters in autoimmune cytopenias. TRB amplification used around 270 ng of peripheral blood genomic DNA. TRB rearrangements were amplified by touch-down multiplex PCR with mixed TRB-A/B primers. TCRdb reanalyzed the multiplex PCR reads and collapses them to one entry per CDR3 protein, without DNA. The table lists roughly 2,800 distinct CDR3 sequences. The specimen was peripheral blood. Every receptor here comes from a human donor with an autoimmune cytopenia or autoimmune hepatitis (not recorded which).

This clonotype is identified as medium-sized from frequency. The chain employs TRBV6-2 or TRBV6-3 and TRBJ2-5; TCRdb picks TRBD2, but there is no DNA to check that call. Germline lookup yields CDR1 MNHEY and CDR2 SVGEGT. The CDR3 sequence is 16 residues long. The CDR3 sequence: CASRSMPGLQGETQYF.

This clonotype registers medium-sized by frequency. V is TRBV5-4 and J is TRBJ1-2. Germline V lookup: CDR1 SGHNT, CDR2 YYREEE (reference sequence). This CDR3 is built from 13 residues. The chain's CDR3 is CASSLIRNYGYTF.

Frequency places this clonotype as medium-sized (0.01 to 0.1%). V and J are TRBV5-6 and TRBJ1-4; the TCRdb call, TRBD1, lacks DNA for checking. This CDR3 contains 16 residues. Germline V CDR1 and CDR2: SGHDT, YYEEEE. The CDR3 reads CASSDRGFATNEKLFF.

This clonotype is identified as large from frequency. This chain connects TRBV29-1 to TRBJ1-3. Germline V gene data show CDR1 as SQVTM and CDR2 as ANQGSEA. The CDR3 covers 12 residues. The CDR3 here is CSVDGLGNTIYF.

This chain connects TRBV20-1 to TRBJ1-1. Germline V gene sequence: CDR1 DFQATT, CDR2 SNEGSKA (reference sequence). This CDR3 contains 11 residues. CDR3 residues: CSAKGNREAFF.

This clonotype registers medium-sized by frequency. The chain joins TRBV6-6 to TRBJ1-3. There are 15 residues in the CDR3. Looked up from germline, CDR1 is MNHNY and CDR2 is SVGAGI (reference sequence). The CDR3 loop is CASRRGGSSGNTIYF.

The chain joins TRBV4-2 to TRBJ1-5. CDR1 is LGHNA and CDR2 is YNFKEQ in the germline V gene. The CDR3 spans 14 residues. The CDR3 loop is CASSQGGLLVPQHF.

This clonotype is called medium-sized based on its frequency. The gene calls are TRBV7-6 and TRBJ2-7; TCRdb gives TRBD1 as the D gene, but with no DNA this cannot be confirmed. Per the germline V gene, CDR1 is SGHVS and CDR2 is FNYEAQ. The length of the CDR3 is 15 residues. The CDR3 protein is CASSQGGQASYKQYF.

Judged by frequency, this clonotype is medium-sized (0.01 to 0.1%). CDR3 protein: CASSIGTEAFF. The chain is built from TRBV19 and TRBJ1-1. Germline CDR1 is LNHDA and CDR2 is SQIVND (reference sequence). CDR3 size: 11 residues.